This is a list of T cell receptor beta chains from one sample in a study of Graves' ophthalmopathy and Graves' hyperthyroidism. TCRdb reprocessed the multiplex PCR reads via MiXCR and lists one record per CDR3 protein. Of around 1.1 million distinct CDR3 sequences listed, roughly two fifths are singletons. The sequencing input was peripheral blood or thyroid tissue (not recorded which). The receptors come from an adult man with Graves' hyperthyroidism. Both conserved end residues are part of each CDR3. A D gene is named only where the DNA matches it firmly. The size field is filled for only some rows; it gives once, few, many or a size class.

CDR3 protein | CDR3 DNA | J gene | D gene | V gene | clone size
CASSWGAAGGGETEAFF | TGTGCCAGTAGTTGGGGAGCGGCCGGGGGCGGGGAGACTGAAGCTTTCTTT | TRBJ1-1 | NA | TRBV19 | NA
CATSDGDSYNEKLFF | TGTGCCACCAGTGACGGGGACAGCTACAATGAAAAACTGTTTTTT | TRBJ1-4 | TRBD1 | TRBV24-1 | NA
CATRRWDRSSYEQYF | TGTGCCACCCGACGGTGGGACCGAAGCTCCTACGAGCAGTACTTC | TRBJ2-7 | NA | TRBV7-9 | NA
CASRARVAGEQYF | TGTGCCAGCAGGGCTAGGGTCGCAGGCGAGCAGTACTTC | TRBJ2-7 | NA | TRBV7-9 | many
CASSVGHLETQYF | TGTGCCAGCAGTGTGGGCCATTTAGAGACCCAGTACTTC | TRBJ2-5 | NA | TRBV2 | NA
CASSSEGGEQYF | TGCGCCAGCAGCTCCGAGGGGGGCGAGCAGTACTTC | TRBJ2-7 | NA | TRBV5-1 | many
CASRPRSGGTNTGELFF | TGTGCCAGCAGACCACGTAGCGGGGGGACAAACACCGGGGAGCTGTTTTTT | TRBJ2-2 | TRBD2 | TRBV12-3/TRBV12-4 | few
CASSQASQGWDTGELFF | TGCGCCAGCAGCCAAGCATCGCAGGGATGGGACACCGGGGAGCTGTTTTTT | TRBJ2-2 | NA | TRBV4-3 | NA
CASSLEGGEETQYF | TGTGCCAGCAGTTTAGAGGGTGGGGAAGAGACCCAGTACTTC | TRBJ2-5 | NA | TRBV6-4 | few
CASSLGGTNTIYF | TGTGCCAGCAGCTTGGGGGGCACAAACACCATATATTTT | TRBJ1-3 | NA | TRBV5-4 | NA
CAMERPNEKLFF | TGTGCCATGGAACGCCCTAATGAAAAACTGTTTTTT | TRBJ1-4 | NA | TRBV6-6 | NA
CSARDRATETQHF | TGCAGTGCTAGAGACAGGGCAACGGAGACCCAGCATTTT | TRBJ1-5 | NA | TRBV20-1 | NA
CASRTGVTQGMYEKLFF | TGCGCCAGCAGAACAGGGGTGACCCAGGGAATGTATGAAAAACTGTTTTTT | TRBJ1-4 | TRBD1 | TRBV5-1 | NA
CASSPKTPMNTEAFF | TGTGCCAGCAGTCCCAAGACACCGATGAACACTGAGGCTTTCTTT | TRBJ1-1 | NA | TRBV6-5 | NA
CASSQGTKGEKLFF | TGTGCCAGCAGCCAGGGTACCAAGGGTGAAAAACTGTTTTTT | TRBJ1-4 | NA | TRBV14 | many
CSGIGQRDEKLFF | TGCAGCGGAATTGGACAGAGGGATGAAAAACTGTTTTTT | TRBJ1-4 | NA | TRBV29-1 | many
CSARNRGRSPTEAFF | TGCAGTGCTAGAAACAGGGGGCGCTCCCCCACTGAAGCTTTCTTT | TRBJ1-1 | TRBD1 | TRBV2 | NA
CASSEQKLPQFEQYF | TGTGCCAGCAGTGAACAGAAATTGCCACAGTTCGAGCAGTACTTC | TRBJ2-7 | NA | TRBV2 | many
CASSPVGQMGNTIYF | TGTGCCAGCAGCCCGGTTGGACAGATGGGAAACACCATATATTTT | TRBJ1-3 | NA | TRBV7-9 | NA
CASSEYQGSSPLHF | TGTGCCAGCAGTGAATACCAGGGTTCTTCACCCCTCCACTTT | TRBJ1-6 | NA | TRBV25-1 | many
CSVKTGAYEQYF | TGCAGCGTTAAAACAGGGGCCTACGAGCAGTACTTC | TRBJ2-7 | TRBD1 | TRBV29-1 | NA
CASNRAENTEAFF | TGTGCCAGCAACAGGGCGGAGAACACTGAAGCTTTCTTT | TRBJ1-1 | NA | TRBV30 | NA
CASKQGVGGYEGTEAFF | TGTGCCAGCAAACAGGGGGTAGGGGGCTACGAGGGTACTGAAGCTTTCTTT | TRBJ1-1 | TRBD1 | TRBV27 | few
CASRSYSLMNTEAFF | TGTGCCAGCCGGTCGTACTCCTTGATGAACACTGAAGCTTTCTTT | TRBJ1-1 | NA | TRBV10-3 | NA
CSVKTTEAFF | TGCAGCGTAAAAACCACTGAAGCTTTCTTT | TRBJ1-1 | NA | TRBV29-1 | NA
CASSQWGFDHEQYF | TGTGCCAGCAGCCAATGGGGGTTCGACCACGAGCAGTACTTC | TRBJ2-7 | NA | TRBV14 | NA
CASSSPWDTEAFF | TGTGCCAGCAGTTCTCCTTGGGACACTGAAGCTTTCTTT | TRBJ1-1 | NA | TRBV28 | few